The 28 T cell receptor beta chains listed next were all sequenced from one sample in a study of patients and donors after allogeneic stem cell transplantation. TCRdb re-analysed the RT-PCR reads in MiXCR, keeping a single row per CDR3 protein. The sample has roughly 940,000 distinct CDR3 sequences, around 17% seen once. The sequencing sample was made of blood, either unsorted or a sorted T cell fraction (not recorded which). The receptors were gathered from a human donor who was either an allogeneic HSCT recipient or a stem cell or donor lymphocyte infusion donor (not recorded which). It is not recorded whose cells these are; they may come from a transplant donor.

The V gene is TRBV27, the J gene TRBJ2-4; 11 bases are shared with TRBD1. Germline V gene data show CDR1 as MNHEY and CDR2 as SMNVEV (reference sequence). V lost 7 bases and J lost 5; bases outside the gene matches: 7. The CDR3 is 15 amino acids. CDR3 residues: CASNGRGQGENIQYF. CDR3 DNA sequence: TGTGCCAGCAACGGTAGGGGACAGGGGGAAAACATTCAGTACTTC.

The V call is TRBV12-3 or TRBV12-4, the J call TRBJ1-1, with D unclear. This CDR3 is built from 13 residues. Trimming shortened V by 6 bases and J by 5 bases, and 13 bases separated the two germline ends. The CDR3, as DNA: TGTGCCAGCAGGCCCTCCGGGGTGACTGAAGCTTTCTTT. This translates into CASRPSGVTEAFF.

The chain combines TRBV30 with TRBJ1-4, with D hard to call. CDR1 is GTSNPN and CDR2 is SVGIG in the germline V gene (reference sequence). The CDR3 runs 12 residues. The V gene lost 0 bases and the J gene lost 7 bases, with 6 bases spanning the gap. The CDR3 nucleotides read TGTGCCTGGAGTGTTCTGGGTGAAAAACTGTTTTTT. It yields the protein CAWSVLGEKLFF. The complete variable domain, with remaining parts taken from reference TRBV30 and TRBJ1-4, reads SQTIHQWPATLVQPVGSPLSLECTVEGTSNPNLYWYRQAAGRGLQLLFYSVGIGQISSEVPQNLSASRPQDRQFILSSKKLLLSDSGFYLCAWSVLGEKLFFGSGTQLSVL.

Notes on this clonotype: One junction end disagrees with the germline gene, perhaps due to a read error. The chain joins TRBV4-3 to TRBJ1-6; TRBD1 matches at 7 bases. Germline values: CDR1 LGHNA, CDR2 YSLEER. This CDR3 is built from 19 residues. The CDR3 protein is CASSQESNEGASYNSPLHF. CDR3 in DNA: TGCGCCAGCAGTCAAGAGAGTAACGAGGGGGCCTCCTATAATTCACCCCTCCACTTT.

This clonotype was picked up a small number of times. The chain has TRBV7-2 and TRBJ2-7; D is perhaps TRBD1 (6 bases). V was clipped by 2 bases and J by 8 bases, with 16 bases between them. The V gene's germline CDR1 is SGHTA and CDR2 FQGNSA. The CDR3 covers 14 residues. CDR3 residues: CASSLTSTGGKQYF. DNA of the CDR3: TGTGCCAGCAGCTTAACGTCGACAGGTGGGAAGCAGTACTTC.

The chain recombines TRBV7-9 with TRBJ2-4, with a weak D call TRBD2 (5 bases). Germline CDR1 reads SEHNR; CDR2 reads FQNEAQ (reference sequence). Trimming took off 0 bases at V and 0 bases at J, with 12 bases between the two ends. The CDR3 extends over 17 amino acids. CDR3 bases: TGTGCCAGCAGCTTAGCGCAAGGCGGACTAGCCAAAAACATTCAGTACTTC. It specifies CASSLAQGGLAKNIQYF. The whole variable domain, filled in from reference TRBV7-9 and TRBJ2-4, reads DTGVSQNPRHKITKRGQNVTFRCDPISEHNRLYWYRQTLGQGPEFLTYFQNEAQLEKSRLLSDRFSAERPKGSFSTLEIQRTEQGDSAMYLCASSLAQGGLAKNIQYFGAGTRLSVL.

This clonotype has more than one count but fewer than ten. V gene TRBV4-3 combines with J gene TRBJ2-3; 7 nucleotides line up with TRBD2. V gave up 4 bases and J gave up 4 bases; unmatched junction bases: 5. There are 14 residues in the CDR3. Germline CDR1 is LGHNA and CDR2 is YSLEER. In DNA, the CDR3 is TGCGCCAGCAGCCGGGGGGGGGTAGCAGATACGCAGTATTTT. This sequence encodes CASSRGGVADTQYF.

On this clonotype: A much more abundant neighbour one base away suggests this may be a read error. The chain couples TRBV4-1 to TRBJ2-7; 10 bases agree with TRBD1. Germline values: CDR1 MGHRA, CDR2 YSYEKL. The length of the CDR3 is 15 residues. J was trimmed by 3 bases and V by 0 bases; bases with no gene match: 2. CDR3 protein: CASSQEGQGFYEQYF. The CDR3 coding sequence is TGCGCCAGCAGCCAAGAGGGACAGGGGTTCTACGAGCAGTACTTC.

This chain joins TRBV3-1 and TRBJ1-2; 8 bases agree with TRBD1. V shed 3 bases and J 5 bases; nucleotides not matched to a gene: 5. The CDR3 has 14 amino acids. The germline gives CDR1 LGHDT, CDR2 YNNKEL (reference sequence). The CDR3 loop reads CASSQRQGTYGYTF. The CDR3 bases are TGTGCCAGCAGCCAGCGACAGGGGACGTATGGCTACACCTTC.

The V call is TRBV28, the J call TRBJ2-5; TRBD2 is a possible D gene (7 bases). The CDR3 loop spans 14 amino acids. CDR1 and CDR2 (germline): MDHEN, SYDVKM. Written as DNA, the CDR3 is TGTGCTCACCGGGGGGCTTTGGTCCAAGAGACCCAGTACTTC. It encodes CAHRGALVQETQYF.

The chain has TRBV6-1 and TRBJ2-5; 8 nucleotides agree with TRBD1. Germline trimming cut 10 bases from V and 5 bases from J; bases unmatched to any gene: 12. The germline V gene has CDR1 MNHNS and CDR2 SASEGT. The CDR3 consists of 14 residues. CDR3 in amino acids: CATSGQGRMETQYF. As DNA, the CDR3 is TGTGCCACCTCAGGACAGGGTCGAATGGAGACCCAGTACTTC.

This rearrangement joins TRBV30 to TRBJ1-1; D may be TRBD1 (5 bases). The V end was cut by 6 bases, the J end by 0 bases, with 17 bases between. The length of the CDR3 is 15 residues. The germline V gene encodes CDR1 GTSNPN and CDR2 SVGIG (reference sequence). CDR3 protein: CACESNGTVNTEAFF. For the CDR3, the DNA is TGTGCCTGTGAGAGTAACGGGACGGTGAACACTGAAGCTTTCTTT.

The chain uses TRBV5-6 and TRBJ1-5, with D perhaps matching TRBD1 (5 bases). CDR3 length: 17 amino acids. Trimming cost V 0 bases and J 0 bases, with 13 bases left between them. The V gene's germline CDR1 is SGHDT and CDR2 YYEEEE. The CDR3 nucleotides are TGTGCCAGCAGCTTGGGTTACGGGGGTTATAGCAATCAGCCCCAGCATTTT. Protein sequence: CASSLGYGGYSNQPQHF.

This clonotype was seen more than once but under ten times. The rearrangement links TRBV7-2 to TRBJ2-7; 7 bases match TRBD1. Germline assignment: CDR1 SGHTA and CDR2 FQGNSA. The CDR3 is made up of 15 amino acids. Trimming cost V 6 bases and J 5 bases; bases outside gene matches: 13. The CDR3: CASSPNGQVRHEQYF. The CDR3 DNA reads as TGTGCCAGCAGTCCAAATGGACAGGTTCGGCACGAGCAGTACTTC.

The CDR3 reads CASKGTSNEKLFF. The CDR3 DNA sequence: TGTGCCAGCAAGGGGACATCGAATGAAAAACTGTTTTTT. This chain uses TRBV12-3 or TRBV12-4 with TRBJ1-4, with a possible D match to TRBD1 (6 bases). The CDR3 spans 13 residues. V was cut by 7 bases and J by 5 bases, with 11 bases left in between.

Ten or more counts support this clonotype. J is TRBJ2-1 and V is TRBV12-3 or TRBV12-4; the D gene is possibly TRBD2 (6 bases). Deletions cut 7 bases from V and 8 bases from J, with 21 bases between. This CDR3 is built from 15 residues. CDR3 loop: CASTLGAGSGDEQFF. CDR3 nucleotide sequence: TGTGCCAGCACCCTAGGGGCGGGGTCTGGGGATGAGCAGTTCTTC.

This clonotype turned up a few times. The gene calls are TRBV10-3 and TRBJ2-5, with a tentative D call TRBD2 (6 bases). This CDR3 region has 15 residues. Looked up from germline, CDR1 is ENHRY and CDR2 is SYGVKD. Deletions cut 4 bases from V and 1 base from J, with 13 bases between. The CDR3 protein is CAISGRGSIQETQYF. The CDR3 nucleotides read TGTGCCATCAGTGGTCGGGGGTCCATCCAAGAGACCCAGTACTTC.

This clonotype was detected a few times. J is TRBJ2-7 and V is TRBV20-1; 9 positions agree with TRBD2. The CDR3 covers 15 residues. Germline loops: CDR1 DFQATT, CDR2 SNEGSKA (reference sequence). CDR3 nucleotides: TGCAGCGCCCCATTAGCGGGGGTAAGCTCCTACGAGCAGTACTTC. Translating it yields CSAPLAGVSSYEQYF.

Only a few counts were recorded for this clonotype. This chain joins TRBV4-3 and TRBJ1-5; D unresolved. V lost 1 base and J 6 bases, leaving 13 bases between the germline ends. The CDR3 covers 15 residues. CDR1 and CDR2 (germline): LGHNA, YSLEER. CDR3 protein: CASSQVRGYGQPQHF. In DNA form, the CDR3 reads TGCGCCAGCAGCCAAGTTCGGGGATACGGTCAGCCCCAGCATTTT.

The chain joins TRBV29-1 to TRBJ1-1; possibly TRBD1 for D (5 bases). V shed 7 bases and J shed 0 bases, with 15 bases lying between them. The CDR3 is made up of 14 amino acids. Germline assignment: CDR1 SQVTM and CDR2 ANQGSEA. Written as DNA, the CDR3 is TGCAGCGCACAGGCCCCTACTCTGAACACTGAAGCTTTCTTT. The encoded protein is CSAQAPTLNTEAFF.

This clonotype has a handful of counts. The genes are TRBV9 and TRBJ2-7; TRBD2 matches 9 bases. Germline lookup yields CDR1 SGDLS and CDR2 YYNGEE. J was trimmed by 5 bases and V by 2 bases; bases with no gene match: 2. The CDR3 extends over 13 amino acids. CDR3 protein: CASSVAGGDEQYF. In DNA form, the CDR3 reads TGTGCCAGCAGCGTTGCGGGGGGGGACGAGCAGTACTTC.

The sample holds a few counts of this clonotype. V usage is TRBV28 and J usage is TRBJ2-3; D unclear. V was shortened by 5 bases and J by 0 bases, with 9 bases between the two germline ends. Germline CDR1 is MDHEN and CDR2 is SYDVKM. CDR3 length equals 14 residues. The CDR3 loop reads CASSPFRSTDTQYF. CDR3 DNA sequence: TGTGCCAGCAGTCCCTTCCGGAGCACAGATACGCAGTATTTT.

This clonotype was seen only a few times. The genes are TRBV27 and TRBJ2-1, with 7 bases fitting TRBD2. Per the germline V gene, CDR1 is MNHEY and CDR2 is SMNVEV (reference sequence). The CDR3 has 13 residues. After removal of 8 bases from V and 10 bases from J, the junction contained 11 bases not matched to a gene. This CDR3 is CASLGGGELEQFF. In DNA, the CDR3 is TGTGCCAGCCTGGGGGGAGGGGAGCTCGAGCAGTTCTTC.

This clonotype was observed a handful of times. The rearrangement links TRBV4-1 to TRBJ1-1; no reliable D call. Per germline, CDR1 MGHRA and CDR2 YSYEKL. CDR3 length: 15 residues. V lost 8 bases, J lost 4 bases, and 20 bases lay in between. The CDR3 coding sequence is TGCGCCAGCGCCGGGGTTGCAAAGGCCCGCACTGAAGCTTTCTTT. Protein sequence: CASAGVAKARTEAFF.

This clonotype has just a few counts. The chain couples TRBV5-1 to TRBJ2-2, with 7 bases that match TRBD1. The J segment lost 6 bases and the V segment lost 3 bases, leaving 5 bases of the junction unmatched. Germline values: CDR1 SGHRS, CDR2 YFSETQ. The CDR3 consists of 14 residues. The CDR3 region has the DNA TGCGCCAGCAGCTATGGACAGGTCTCCGGGGAGCTGTTTTTT. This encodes CASSYGQVSGELFF.

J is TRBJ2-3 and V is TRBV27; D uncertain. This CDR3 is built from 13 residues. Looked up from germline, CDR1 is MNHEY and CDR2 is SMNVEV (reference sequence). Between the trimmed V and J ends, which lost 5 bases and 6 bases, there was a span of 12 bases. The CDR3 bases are TGTGCCAGCAGTGCGATAACATGGGATACGCAGTATTTT. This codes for CASSAITWDTQYF.

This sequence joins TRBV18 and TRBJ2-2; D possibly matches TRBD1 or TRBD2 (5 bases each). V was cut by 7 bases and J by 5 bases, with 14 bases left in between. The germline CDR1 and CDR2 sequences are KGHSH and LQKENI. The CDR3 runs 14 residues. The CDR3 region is CASFRDQTTGELFF. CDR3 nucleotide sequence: TGTGCCAGCTTCCGGGACCAGACGACCGGGGAGCTGTTTTTT.

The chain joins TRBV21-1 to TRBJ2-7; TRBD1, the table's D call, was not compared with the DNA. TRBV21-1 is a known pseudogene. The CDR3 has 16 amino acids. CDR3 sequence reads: CASSEQGRGIVYEQYF. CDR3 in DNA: TGTGCCAGCAGCGAACAGGGTAGAGGGATCGTGTACGAGCAGTACTTC.